This TCR beta chain was obtained from a study of cytomegalovirus exposure and HLA in healthy donors. Study details: An early data release held 70 million to 90 million unique TCRs from HLA-typed donors. Of roughly 400 genotyped donors, roughly 76% grouped in the Caucasian-associated ancestry cluster.

The study's findings and limits: Being productive about 87% or about 30% of the time was typical of most TCR beta V segments in an earlier analysis.

The PCR contained 60 Vbeta and 13 Jbeta primers. Authors' data handling: A later analysis counted around 80 million unique TCR beta chains, roughly 11 million shared. The data were produced by immunoSEQ multiplex PCR, yet TCRdb's version contains in-frame clones alone and is incomplete. D and trimming come from the DNA, and the V and J calls and clone size come from that table. The top ten clones hold approximately 1.5% of a sample with roughly 100,000 clones, roughly four fifths of them seen once. Concerning this clone itself: Its antigen remains unidentified.

With V trimmed by 7 bases and J by 4 bases, 4 bases remained unmatched. The CDR3 contains 14 residues. Germline loops: CDR1 ENHRY, CDR2 SYGVKD. The sequence was obtained from a man between 50 and 59 years old in good health and CMV-seronegative. V is TRBV10-3 and J is TRBJ2-1; 10 nucleotides agree with TRBD2. The specimen sequenced was PBMCs. CDR3: CAITTSGAYNEQFF. CDR3 DNA sequence: TGTGCCATCACTACTAGCGGGGCGTACAATGAGCAGTTCTTC.